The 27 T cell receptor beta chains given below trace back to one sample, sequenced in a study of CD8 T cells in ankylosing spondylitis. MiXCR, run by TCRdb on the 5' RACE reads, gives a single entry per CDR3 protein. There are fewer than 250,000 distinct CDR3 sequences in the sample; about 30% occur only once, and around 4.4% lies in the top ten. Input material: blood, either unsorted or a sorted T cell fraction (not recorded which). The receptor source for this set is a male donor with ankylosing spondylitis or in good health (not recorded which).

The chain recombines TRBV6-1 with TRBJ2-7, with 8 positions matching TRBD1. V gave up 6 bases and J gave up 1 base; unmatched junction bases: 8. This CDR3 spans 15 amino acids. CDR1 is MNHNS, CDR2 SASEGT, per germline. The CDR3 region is CASSRQGSPSYEQYF. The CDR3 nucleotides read TGTGCCAGCAGCAGACAGGGGTCCCCATCCTACGAGCAGTACTTC.

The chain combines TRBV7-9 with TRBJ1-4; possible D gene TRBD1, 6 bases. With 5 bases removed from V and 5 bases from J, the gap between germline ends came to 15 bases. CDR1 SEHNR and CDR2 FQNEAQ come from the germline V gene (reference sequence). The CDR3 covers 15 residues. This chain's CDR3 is CASSPKGQPNEKLFF. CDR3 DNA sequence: TGTGCCAGCAGCCCCAAAGGACAGCCGAATGAAAAACTGTTTTTT. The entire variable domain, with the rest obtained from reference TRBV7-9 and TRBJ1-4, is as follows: DTGVSQNPRHKITKRGQNVTFRCDPISEHNRLYWYRQTLGQGPEFLTYFQNEAQLEKSRLLSDRFSAERPKGSFSTLEIQRTEQGDSAMYLCASSPKGQPNEKLFFGSGTQLSVL.

In nucleotides, the CDR3 is TGCGCCAGCAGCTTCAATTATAGGGACTCCTACAATGAGCAGTTCTTC. It encodes CASSFNYRDSYNEQFF. V and J are TRBV5-1 and TRBJ2-1; D gene unclear. Germline values: CDR1 SGHRS, CDR2 YFSETQ. Between the trimmed V and J ends, which lost 2 bases and 0 bases, there was a span of 12 bases. The CDR3 extends over 16 amino acids.

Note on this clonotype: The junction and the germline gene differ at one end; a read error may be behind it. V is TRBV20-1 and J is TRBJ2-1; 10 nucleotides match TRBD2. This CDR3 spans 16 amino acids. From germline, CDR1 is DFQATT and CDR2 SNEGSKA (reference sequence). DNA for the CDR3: TGCTGTGCTAGAGGGCTAGCGGGGGTACTCCTCAATGAGCAGTTCTTC. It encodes CCARGLAGVLLNEQFF.

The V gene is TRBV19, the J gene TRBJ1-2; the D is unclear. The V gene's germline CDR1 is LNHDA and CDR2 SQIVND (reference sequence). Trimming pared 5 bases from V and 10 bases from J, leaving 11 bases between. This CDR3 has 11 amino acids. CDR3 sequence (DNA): TGTGCCAGTAGTGCAGGCGGGCTCTACACCTTC. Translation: CASSAGGLYTF. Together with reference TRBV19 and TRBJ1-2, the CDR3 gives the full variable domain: DGGITQSPKYLFRKEGQNVTLSCEQNLNHDAMYWYRQDPGQGLRLIYYSQIVNDFQKGDIAEGYSVSREKKESFPLTVTSAQKNPTAFYLCASSAGGLYTFGSGTRLTVV.

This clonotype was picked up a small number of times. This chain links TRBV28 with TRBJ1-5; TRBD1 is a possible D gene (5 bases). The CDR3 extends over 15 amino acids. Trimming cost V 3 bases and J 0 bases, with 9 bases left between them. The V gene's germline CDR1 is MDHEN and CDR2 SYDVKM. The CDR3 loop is CASSFGQISNQPQHF. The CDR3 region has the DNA TGTGCCAGCAGTTTCGGACAAATTAGCAATCAGCCCCAGCATTTT. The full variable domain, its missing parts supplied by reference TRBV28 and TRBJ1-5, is DVKVTQSSRYLVKRTGEKVFLECVQDMDHENMFWYRQDPGLGLRLIYFSYDVKMKEKGDIPEGYSVSREKKERFSLILESASTNQTSMYLCASSFGQISNQPQHFGDGTRLSIL.

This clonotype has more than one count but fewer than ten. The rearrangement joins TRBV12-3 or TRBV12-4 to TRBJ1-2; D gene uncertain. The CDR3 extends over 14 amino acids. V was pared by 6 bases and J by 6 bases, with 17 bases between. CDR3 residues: CASSDPGDYHGYTF. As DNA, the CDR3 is TGTGCCAGCAGCGATCCGGGAGATTACCATGGCTACACCTTC.

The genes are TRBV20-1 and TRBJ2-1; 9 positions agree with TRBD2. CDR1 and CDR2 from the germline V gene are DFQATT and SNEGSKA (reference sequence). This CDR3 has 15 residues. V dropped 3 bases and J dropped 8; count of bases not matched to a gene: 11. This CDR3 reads CSASGQRGAGDEQFF. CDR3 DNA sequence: TGCAGTGCTAGTGGCCAGCGGGGGGCCGGGGATGAGCAGTTCTTC.

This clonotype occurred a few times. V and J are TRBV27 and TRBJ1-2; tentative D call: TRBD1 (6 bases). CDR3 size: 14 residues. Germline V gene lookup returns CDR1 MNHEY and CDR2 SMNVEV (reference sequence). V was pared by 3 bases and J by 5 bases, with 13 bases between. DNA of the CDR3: TGTGCCAGCAGTTTGATGGGGGCAGAATATGGCTACACCTTC. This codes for CASSLMGAEYGYTF.

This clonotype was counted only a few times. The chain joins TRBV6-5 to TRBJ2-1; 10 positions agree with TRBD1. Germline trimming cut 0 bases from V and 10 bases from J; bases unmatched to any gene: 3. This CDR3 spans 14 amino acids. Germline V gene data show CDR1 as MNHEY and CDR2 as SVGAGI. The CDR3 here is CASSYSDRGVEQFF. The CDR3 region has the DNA TGTGCCAGCAGTTACTCGGACAGGGGGGTGGAGCAGTTCTTC.

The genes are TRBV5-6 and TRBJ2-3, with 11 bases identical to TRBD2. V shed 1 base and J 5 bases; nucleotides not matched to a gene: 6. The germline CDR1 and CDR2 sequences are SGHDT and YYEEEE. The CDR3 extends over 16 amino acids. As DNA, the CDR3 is TGTGCCAGCAGCTTGTTGACTAGCGGGGCGGGAGATACGCAGTATTTT. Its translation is CASSLLTSGAGDTQYF.

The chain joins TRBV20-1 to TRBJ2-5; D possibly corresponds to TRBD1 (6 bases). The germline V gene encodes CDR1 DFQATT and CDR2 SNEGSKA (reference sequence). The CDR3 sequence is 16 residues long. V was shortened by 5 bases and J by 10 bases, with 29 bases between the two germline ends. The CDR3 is CSAVRDTQPPHDGQYF. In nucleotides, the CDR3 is TGCAGTGCTGTACGGGACACACAGCCACCCCACGATGGCCAGTACTTC.

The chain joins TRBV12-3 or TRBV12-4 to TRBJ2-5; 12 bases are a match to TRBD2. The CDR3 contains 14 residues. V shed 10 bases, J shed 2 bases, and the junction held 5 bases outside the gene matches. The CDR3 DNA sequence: TGTGCCACCACACTAGCGGGGGGACAAGAGACCCAGTACTTC. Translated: CATTLAGGQETQYF.

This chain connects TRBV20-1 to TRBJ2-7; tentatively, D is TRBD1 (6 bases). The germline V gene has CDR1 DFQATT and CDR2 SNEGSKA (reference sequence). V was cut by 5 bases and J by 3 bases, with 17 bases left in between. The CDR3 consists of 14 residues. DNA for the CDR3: TGCAGTGCTGTTGACAGGCCGATGCTCTACGAGCAGTACTTC. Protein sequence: CSAVDRPMLYEQYF.

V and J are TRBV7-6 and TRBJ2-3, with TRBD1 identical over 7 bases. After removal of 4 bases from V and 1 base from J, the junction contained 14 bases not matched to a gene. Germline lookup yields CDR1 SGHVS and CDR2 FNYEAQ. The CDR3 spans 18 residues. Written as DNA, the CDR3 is TGTGCCAGCAGCTCCCGTATCGTCCACACAGGGGGCACAGATACGCAGTATTTT. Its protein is CASSSRIVHTGGTDTQYF.

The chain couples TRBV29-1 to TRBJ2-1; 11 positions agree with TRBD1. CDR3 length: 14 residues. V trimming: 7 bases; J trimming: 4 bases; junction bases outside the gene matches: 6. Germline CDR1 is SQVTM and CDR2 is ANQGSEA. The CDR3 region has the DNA TGCAGCGAAAGCCGGGACAGGGGGTACAATGAGCAGTTCTTC. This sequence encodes CSESRDRGYNEQFF.

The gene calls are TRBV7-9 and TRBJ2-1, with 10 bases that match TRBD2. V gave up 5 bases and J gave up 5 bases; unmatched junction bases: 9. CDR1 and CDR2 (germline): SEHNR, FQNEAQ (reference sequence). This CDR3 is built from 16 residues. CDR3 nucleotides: TGTGCCAGCAGCATACGAGCGGGGGGGCCCCACAATGAGCAGTTCTTC. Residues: CASSIRAGGPHNEQFF.

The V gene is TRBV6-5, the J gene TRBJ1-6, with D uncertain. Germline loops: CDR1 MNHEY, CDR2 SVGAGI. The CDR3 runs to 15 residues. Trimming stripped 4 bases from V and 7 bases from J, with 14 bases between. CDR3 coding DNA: TGTGCCAGCAGTTCCGCGGCCAGGATCAATTCACCCCTCCACTTT. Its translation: CASSSAARINSPLHF.

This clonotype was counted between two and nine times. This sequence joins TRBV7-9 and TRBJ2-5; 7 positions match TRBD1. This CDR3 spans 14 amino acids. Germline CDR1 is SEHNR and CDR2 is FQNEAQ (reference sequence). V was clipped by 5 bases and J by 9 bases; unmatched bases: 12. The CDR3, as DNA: TGTGCCAGCAGCCGGGACAGAACCTACGAGTCCCAGTACTTC. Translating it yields CASSRDRTYESQYF. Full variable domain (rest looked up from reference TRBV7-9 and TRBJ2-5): DTGVSQNPRHKITKRGQNVTFRCDPISEHNRLYWYRQTLGQGPEFLTYFQNEAQLEKSRLLSDRFSAERPKGSFSTLEIQRTEQGDSAMYLCASSRDRTYESQYFGPGTRLLVL.

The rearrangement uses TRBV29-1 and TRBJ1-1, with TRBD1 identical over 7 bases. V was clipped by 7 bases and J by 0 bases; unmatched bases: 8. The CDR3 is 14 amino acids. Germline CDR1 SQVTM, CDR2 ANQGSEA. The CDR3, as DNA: TGCAGCGGAGTCGGGACAGTCATGAACACTGAAGCTTTCTTT. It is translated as CSGVGTVMNTEAFF.

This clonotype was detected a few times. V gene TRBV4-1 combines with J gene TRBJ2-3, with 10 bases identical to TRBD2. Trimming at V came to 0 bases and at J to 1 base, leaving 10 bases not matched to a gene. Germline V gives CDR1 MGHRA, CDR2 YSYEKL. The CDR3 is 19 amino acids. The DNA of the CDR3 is TGCGCCAGCAGCCAAGACCAGCGGGGGGGTAACAGGGGCACAGATACGCAGTATTTT. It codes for CASSQDQRGGNRGTDTQYF.

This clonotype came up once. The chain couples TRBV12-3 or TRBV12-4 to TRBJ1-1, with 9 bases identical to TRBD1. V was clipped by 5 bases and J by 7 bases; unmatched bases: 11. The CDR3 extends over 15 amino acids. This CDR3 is CASSPLRTGVGEAFF. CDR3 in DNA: TGTGCCAGCAGTCCCTTGAGGACAGGGGTCGGTGAAGCTTTCTTT.

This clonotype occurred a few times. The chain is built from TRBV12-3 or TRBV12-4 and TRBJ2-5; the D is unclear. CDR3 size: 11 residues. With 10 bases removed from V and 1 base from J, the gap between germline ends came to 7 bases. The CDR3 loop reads CAILFQETQYF. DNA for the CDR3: TGTGCCATCCTCTTCCAAGAGACCCAGTACTTC.

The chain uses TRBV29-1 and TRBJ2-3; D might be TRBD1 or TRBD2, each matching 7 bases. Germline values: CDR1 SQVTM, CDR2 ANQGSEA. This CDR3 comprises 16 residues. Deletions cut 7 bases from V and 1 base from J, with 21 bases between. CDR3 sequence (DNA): TGCAGCGCTCAGGGAGGGGACAGCTGGGGCACAGATACGCAGTATTTT. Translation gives CSAQGGDSWGTDTQYF.

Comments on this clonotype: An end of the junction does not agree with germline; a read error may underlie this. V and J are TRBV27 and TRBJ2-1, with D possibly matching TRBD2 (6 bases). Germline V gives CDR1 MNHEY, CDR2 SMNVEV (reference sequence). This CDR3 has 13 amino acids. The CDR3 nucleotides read TGTGCCAGCAGTTTCACCGGGAGTAACAACGAGTCCTTC. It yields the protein CASSFTGSNNESF.

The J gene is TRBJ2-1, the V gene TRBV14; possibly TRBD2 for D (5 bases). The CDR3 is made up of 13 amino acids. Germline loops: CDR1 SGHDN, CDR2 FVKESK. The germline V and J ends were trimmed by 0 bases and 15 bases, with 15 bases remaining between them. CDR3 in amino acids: CASSQDLREAAFF. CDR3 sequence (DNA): TGTGCCAGCAGCCAAGATCTTCGCGAAGCGGCGTTCTTC.

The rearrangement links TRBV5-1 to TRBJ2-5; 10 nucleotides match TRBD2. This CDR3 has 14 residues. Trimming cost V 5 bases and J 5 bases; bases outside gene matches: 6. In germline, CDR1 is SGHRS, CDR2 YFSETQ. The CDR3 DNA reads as TGCGCCAGCAGACCTAGCGGGGGTGTTGAGACCCAGTACTTC. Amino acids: CASRPSGGVETQYF.